This is a list of T cell receptor beta chains from one sample in a study of a mutant IDH1 vaccine in newly diagnosed glioma. Their antigens remain unidentified. Generated by immunoSEQ multiplex PCR, the TCRdb table keeps only in-frame clones and is missing some. The profile shows over 45,000 clones, about 80% of them singletons. The source was PBMCs, collected from a glioma patient whose treatment included an IDH1 peptide vaccine. The source of these receptors is a man aged 35 to 55 with glioma. The CDR3 runs from the conserved cysteine through the conserved F or W. The D gene is left open where the match is weak. Expanded clones are given a class, and other clones once, few, many or no size at all.

TRBV13	TRBD1	-	16	TRBJ1-2	TGTGCCAGCAGCTTGGGACAGGGGGCCGCATGGGGAGGCTACACCTTC	CASSLGQGAAWGGYTF
TRBV10-3	TRBD1	-	13	TRBJ2-7	TGTGCCATCAGTAACGGACAGGGGGACGAGCAGTACTTC	CAISNGQGDEQYF
TRBV5-6	-	-	16	TRBJ1-6	TGTGCCAGCAGCGCACAGGGCTGGGCCTATAATTCACCCCTCCACTTT	CASSAQGWAYNSPLHF
TRBV5-6	TRBD1	-	16	TRBJ2-2	TGTGCCAGCAGCCGGGACAGGGCGCGGAACACCGGGGAGCTGTTTTTT	CASSRDRARNTGELFF
TRBV6-6	-	once	12	TRBJ1-4	TGTGCCAGCAGTTACGCTAACGAAGAACTGTTTTTT	CASSYANEELFF
TRBV19	-	-	11	TRBJ1-2	TGTGCCAGTAGTATAGCGGATGGCTACACCTTC	CASSIADGYTF
TRBV6-6	-	once	15	TRBJ2-2	TGTGCCAGCAAACGGGCCCATACGAACACCGGGGAGCTGTTTTTT	CASKRAHTNTGELFF
TRBV10-3	TRBD1	-	17	TRBJ1-6	TGTGCCATCAGGGGGACCGGGACAGGGGGGAGTAATTCACCCCTCCACTTT	CAIRGTGTGGSNSPLHF
TRBV5-1	TRBD1	-	15	TRBJ1-1	TGCGCCAGCAGCACCGGACAGGGGACGATCACTGAAGCTTTCTTT	CASSTGQGTITEAFF
TRBV19	-	-	14	TRBJ1-2	TGTGCCAGTAGGGATGTGGGAGGGAACTATGGCTACACCTTC	CASRDVGGNYGYTF
TRBV11-2	TRBD1	-	15	TRBJ1-1	TGTGCCAGCAGCCCCAGACAGGGGCAGAACACTGAAGCTTTCTTT	CASSPRQGQNTEAFF
TRBV19	TRBD1	-	13	TRBJ1-1	TGTGCCAGTATTGGTTGGCAGGGGGCTGAAGCTTTCTTT	CASIGWQGAEAFF
TRBV4-2	TRBD1	-	14	TRBJ1-5	TGTGCCAGCAGCCCAGGGACAGGGTGTCAGCCCCAGCATTTT	CASSPGTGCQPQHF
TRBV27	TRBD1	-	17	TRBJ2-7	TGTGCCAGCAGCCCCCGCGCCGGGACAGCGACGGGCCACGAGCAGTACTTC	CASSPRAGTATGHEQYF
TRBV27	-	once	14	TRBJ2-7	TGTGCCAGCAGCCCTAATGAGGGTGCGGGCGAGCAGTACTTC	CASSPNEGAGEQYF
TRBV2	-	few	14	TRBJ1-3	TGTGCCAGCAGTGGACTGCTCTCTGGAAACACCATATATTTT	CASSGLLSGNTIYF
TRBV7-9	-	-	15	TRBJ2-6	TGTGCCAGCAGCTTAGCAGGGTCTGGGGCCAACGTCCTGACTTTC	CASSLAGSGANVLTF
TRBV6-6	-	-	15	TRBJ1-3	TGTGCCAGCAGTTACCGTCAGGGGTCTGGAAACACCATATATTTT	CASSYRQGSGNTIYF
TRBV10-2	-	-	12	TRBJ2-1	TGCGCCAGCAGCGACAGGCCTAATGAGCAGTTCTTC	CASSDRPNEQFF
TRBV30	-	-	18	TRBJ2-7	TGTGCCTGGAGTCAACCCCCGGGACCAATTTCCGCCTCCTACGAGCAGTACTTC	CAWSQPPGPISASYEQYF
TRBV6-1	-	-	14	TRBJ1-3	TGTGCCAGCAAGATGCTGGACTCTGGAAACACCATATATTTT	CASKMLDSGNTIYF
TRBV19	-	-	13	TRBJ2-5	TGTGCCAGTAGTCCTCCCTCGAGGGAGACCCAGTACTTC	CASSPPSRETQYF